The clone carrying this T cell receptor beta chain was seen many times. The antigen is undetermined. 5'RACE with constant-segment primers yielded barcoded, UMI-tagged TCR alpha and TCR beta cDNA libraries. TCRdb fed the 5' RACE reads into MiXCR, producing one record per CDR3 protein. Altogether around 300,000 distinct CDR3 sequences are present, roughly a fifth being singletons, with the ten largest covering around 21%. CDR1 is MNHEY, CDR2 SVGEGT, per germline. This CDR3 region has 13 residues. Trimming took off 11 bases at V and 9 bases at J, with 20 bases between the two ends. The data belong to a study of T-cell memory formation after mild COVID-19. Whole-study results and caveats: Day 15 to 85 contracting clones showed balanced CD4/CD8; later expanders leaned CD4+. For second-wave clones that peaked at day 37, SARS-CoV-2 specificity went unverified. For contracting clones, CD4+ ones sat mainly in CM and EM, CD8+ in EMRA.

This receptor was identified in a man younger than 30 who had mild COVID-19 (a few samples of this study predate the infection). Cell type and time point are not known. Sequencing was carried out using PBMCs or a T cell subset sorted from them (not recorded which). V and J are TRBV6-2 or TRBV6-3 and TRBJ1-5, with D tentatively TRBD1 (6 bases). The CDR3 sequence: CAAGAGASSPQHF. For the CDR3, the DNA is TGTGCCGCCGGGGCAGGGGCGTCTTCGCCCCAGCATTTT.